Following are 14 T cell receptor beta chains from one sample sequenced in a study of shared clonotypes between healthy human individuals. CD45RO-negative, CCR7-selected cells formed the naive CD8 fraction, which excluded terminally differentiated effector memory CD45RA+ cells. The repertoire was sequenced with immunoSEQ multiplex PCR; TCRdb's copy has only in-frame clones and lacks some. Counted here are roughly 650,000 clones, about 96% occurring once; the ten biggest clones make up approximately 0.1%. The sample comprised naive CD8+ T cells sorted from blood. These receptors were obtained from a woman aged 25 to 39 in good health.

The chain couples TRBV2 to TRBJ2-1; 14 bases agree with TRBD2. J was trimmed by 5 bases and V by 7 bases; bases with no gene match: 7. This CDR3 contains 16 residues. Per the germline V gene, CDR1 is SNHLY and CDR2 is FYNNEI. In nucleotides, the CDR3 is TGTGCCAGCAACCGACTAGCGGGAGGGCACGACAATGAGCAGTTCTTC. It is translated as CASNRLAGGHDNEQFF.

J is TRBJ2-1 and V is TRBV7-9; the D is unclear. The CDR3 length is 13 residues. CDR1 is SEHNR and CDR2 is FQNEAQ in the germline V gene (reference sequence). Trimming removed 5 bases from V and 5 bases from J, with 10 bases in between. The CDR3 sequence is CASSVGSNNEQFF. As DNA, the CDR3 is TGTGCCAGCAGCGTTGGGTCGAACAATGAGCAGTTCTTC.

The chain links TRBV28 to TRBJ1-2; the match to TRBD1 covers 7 bases. The CDR3 has 16 residues. In germline, CDR1 is MDHEN, CDR2 SYDVKM. V was clipped by 4 bases and J by 5 bases; unmatched bases: 13. The CDR3: CASSSRTGRIGYGYTF. CDR3 DNA: TGTGCCAGCAGTTCCAGGACAGGACGAATTGGATATGGCTACACCTTC.

V gene TRBV27 combines with J gene TRBJ2-2; 10 bases are shared with TRBD2. Trimming took 2 bases from V and 6 from J; bases not matched to a gene: 9. The CDR3 covers 17 residues. Germline values: CDR1 MNHEY, CDR2 SMNVEV (reference sequence). Written as DNA, the CDR3 is TGTGCCAGCAGTTTAAGACTAGCGGGTTTCTCGGCCGGGGAGCTGTTTTTT. This encodes CASSLRLAGFSAGELFF.

The J gene is TRBJ2-7, the V gene TRBV16; perhaps TRBD2 as D (6 bases). The CDR3 is 12 residues long. The V gene's germline CDR1 is KGHSY and CDR2 FQNENV. V was clipped by 5 bases and J by 6 bases, with 11 bases between them. CDR3 nucleotides: TGTGCCAGCAGCATGGGACTCGGCGAGCAGTACTTC. Encoded protein: CASSMGLGEQYF.

The V gene is TRBV19, the J gene TRBJ1-1, with D hard to call. Germline CDR1 reads LNHDA; CDR2 reads SQIVND (reference sequence). CDR3 length equals 14 residues. The V gene lost 5 bases and the J gene lost 2 bases, with 12 bases spanning the gap. CDR3 in DNA: TGTGCCAGTAGTTTTCGACAAGCTAACACTGAAGCTTTCTTT. Protein: CASSFRQANTEAFF. Supplemented by reference TRBV19 and TRBJ1-1, the full variable domain reads DGGITQSPKYLFRKEGQNVTLSCEQNLNHDAMYWYRQDPGQGLRLIYYSQIVNDFQKGDIAEGYSVSREKKESFPLTVTSAQKNPTAFYLCASSFRQANTEAFFGQGTRLTVV.

This clone was counted a single time. The same CDR3 also results from other DNA sequences found in this sample. This rearrangement joins TRBV20-1 to TRBJ2-1; the D is unclear. The CDR3 has 11 residues. The germline V gene has CDR1 DFQATT and CDR2 SNEGSKA (reference sequence). Between the trimmed V and J ends, which lost 1 base and 5 bases, there was a span of 3 bases. The DNA of the CDR3 is TGCAGTGCTAGAGTCAACAATGAGCAGTTCTTC. Its protein product is CSARVNNEQFF.

The chain combines TRBV4-2 with TRBJ2-2, with D tentatively TRBD2 (5 bases). CDR3 length: 16 residues. Deletions cut 1 base from V and 3 bases from J, with 12 bases between. The V gene's germline CDR1 is LGHNA and CDR2 YNFKEQ. CDR3 region: CASSQANGLDTGELFF. As DNA, the CDR3 is TGTGCCAGCAGCCAAGCCAACGGACTGGACACCGGGGAGCTGTTTTTT.

V is TRBV28 and J is TRBJ1-2; possibly TRBD1 for D (5 bases). Per the germline V gene, CDR1 is MDHEN and CDR2 is SYDVKM. The CDR3 contains 17 residues. Trimming cost V 2 bases and J 2 bases, with 18 bases left between them. CDR3 nucleotide sequence: TGTGCCAGCAGTTTAAAAATGGGTGGACAATGGAACTATGGCTACACCTTC. This translates into CASSLKMGGQWNYGYTF.

DNA for the CDR3: TGCGCCAGCAGCTTGACGACAGGGCTCGGGCCACCCCTCCACTTT. This translates into CASSLTTGLGPPLHF. The chain joins TRBV5-1 to TRBJ1-6; 7 nucleotides match TRBD1. J was trimmed by 11 bases and V by 1 base; bases with no gene match: 9. The CDR3 spans 15 residues. CDR1 and CDR2 from the germline V gene are SGHRS and YFSETQ.

The chain links TRBV28 to TRBJ1-1; TRBD1 might be the D (6 bases). V lost 5 bases and J 4 bases, leaving 14 bases between the germline ends. Germline lookup yields CDR1 MDHEN and CDR2 SYDVKM. CDR3 size: 14 residues. In DNA, the CDR3 is TGTGCCAGCAGTGGAAAATCGACAGGCACTGAAGCTTTCTTT. Translation gives CASSGKSTGTEAFF.

V and J are TRBV6-1 and TRBJ1-2; D unclear. There are 10 residues in the CDR3. Trimming shortened V by 8 bases and J by 6 bases, and 7 bases separated the two germline ends. Germline V gene lookup returns CDR1 MNHNS and CDR2 SASEGT. CDR3 sequence: CASEEDGYTF. The CDR3 nucleotides read TGTGCCAGCGAGGAGGATGGCTACACCTTC.

This clone was seen just once. The chain combines TRBV7-2 with TRBJ2-2; possible D gene TRBD2, 6 bases. V lost 2 bases, J lost 3 bases, and 22 bases lay in between. Per the germline V gene, CDR1 is SGHTA and CDR2 is FQGNSA. This CDR3 is 19 amino acids long. For the CDR3, the DNA is TGTGCCAGCAGCTTATTTGTACTATGGAGGGCACGAGACACCGGGGAGCTGTTTTTT. Translating gives CASSLFVLWRARDTGELFF. Full variable domain (missing parts from reference TRBV7-2 and TRBJ2-2): GAGVSQSPSNKVTEKGKDVELRCDPISGHTALYWYRQSLGQGLEFLIYFQGNSAPDKSGLPSDRFSAERTGGSVSTLTIQRTQQEDSAVYLCASSLFVLWRARDTGELFFGEGSRLTVL.

The chain couples TRBV18 to TRBJ1-1; no firm D call. CDR3 length: 14 residues. V lost 1 base to trimming and J lost 3 bases, with 9 bases between them. Per the germline V gene, CDR1 is KGHSH and CDR2 is LQKENI. CDR3 in DNA: TGTGCCAGCTCACCACGGTCCGGTTACACTGAAGCTTTCTTT. This sequence encodes CASSPRSGYTEAFF.